Presented here are 20 T cell receptor beta chains from one specimen sequenced in a study of T cells in Graves' hyperthyroidism and ophthalmopathy. Researchers took RNA transcripts and amplified the TCR beta CDR3 regions from them. Carried out on the TCR CDR3, a first-round RT-PCR used the HTBI primer set. TCRdb reprocessed the multiplex PCR reads with MiXCR, giving one entry per CDR3 protein. Among around 450,000 distinct CDR3 sequences, about a sixth were seen once, and the ten largest hold roughly 15%. Sequenced material: blood. The receptors originated from a woman aged 18 to 35 with Graves' hyperthyroidism.

This clonotype was seen a few times. The chain is built from TRBV25-1 and TRBJ2-7; weak D call: TRBD1 (6 bases). Germline CDR1 is MGHDK and CDR2 is SYGVNS. This CDR3 contains 14 residues. Between the trimmed V and J ends, which lost 6 bases and 3 bases, there was a span of 15 bases. The CDR3 DNA reads TGTGCCAGCAGGCCTGACAGGCAAAACTACGAGCAGTACTTC. Translating it yields CASRPDRQNYEQYF.

This clonotype was counted many times. The V and J genes are TRBV15 and TRBJ2-5; D might be TRBD2 (6 bases). Per the germline V gene, CDR1 is LNHNV and CDR2 is YYDKDF (reference sequence). The length of the CDR3 is 18 residues. V shed 0 bases and J shed 2 bases, with 19 bases lying between them. CDR3 bases: TGTGCCACCAGCAGAGACACCTCGGGGGTTTTCATACAAGAGACCCAGTACTTC. Protein sequence: CATSRDTSGVFIQETQYF.

This sequence joins TRBV19 and TRBJ1-1, with D possibly TRBD1 on 5 matching bases. Trimming shortened V by 3 bases and J by 1 base, and 15 bases separated the two germline ends. Germline-derived CDR1 and CDR2 are LNHDA and SQIVND (reference sequence). This CDR3 region has 16 residues. CDR3 sequence: CASSINLGRGNTEAFF. The DNA of the CDR3 is TGTGCCAGTAGTATTAATCTGGGTAGGGGGAACACTGAAGCTTTCTTT.

This clonotype was seen ten or more times. V and J are TRBV20-1 and TRBJ2-7, with D tentatively TRBD1 or TRBD2 (5 bases each). This CDR3 is built from 14 residues. Trimming cost V 2 bases and J 3 bases, with 14 bases left between them. Per the germline V gene, CDR1 is DFQATT and CDR2 is SNEGSKA (reference sequence). In DNA, the CDR3 is TGCAGTGCTAGATCAACAGGTGGGGGCTACGAGCAGTACTTC. This sequence encodes CSARSTGGGYEQYF.

The V call is TRBV4-1, the J call TRBJ1-6; D possibly corresponds to TRBD1 (6 bases). Germline V lookup: CDR1 MGHRA, CDR2 YSYEKL. This CDR3 has 17 amino acids. V was cut by 8 bases and J by 7 bases, with 24 bases left in between. The CDR3 DNA follows: TGCGCCAGCCGCGACCCCGGGACACGAGGGCGGAATTCACCCCTCCACTTT. It translates to CASRDPGTRGRNSPLHF.

At least ten counts were recorded for this clonotype. CDR3: CASSLGVVRQYF. The CDR3 DNA reads as TGTGCCAGCAGCTTAGGGGTTGTACGGCAGTACTTC. The chain combines TRBV7-2 with TRBJ2-7, with D unclear. Trimming removed 1 base from V and 9 bases from J, with 10 bases in between. The CDR3 has 12 residues. Germline V gene sequence: CDR1 SGHTA, CDR2 FQGNSA.

This clonotype was observed at least ten times. The V and J genes are TRBV5-1 and TRBJ2-1, with D possibly called TRBD1 or TRBD2 (5 bases each). CDR3 length equals 16 residues. V lost 3 bases and J 0 bases, leaving 13 bases between the germline ends. CDR1 and CDR2 (germline): SGHRS, YFSETQ. Here the CDR3 reads CASSSDSGSSYNEQFF. CDR3 bases: TGCGCCAGCAGCTCCGACAGTGGGAGCTCCTACAATGAGCAGTTCTTC.

This clonotype was found a few times. The rearrangement uses TRBV4-2 and TRBJ2-7, with unresolved D. The CDR3 has 18 residues. The V end was cut by 2 bases, the J end by 0 bases, with 20 bases between. The germline V gene encodes CDR1 LGHNA and CDR2 YNFKEQ. The DNA of the CDR3 is TGTGCCAGCAGCCAAACGTCGTGGGGTGCACAGAGCTCCTACGAGCAGTACTTC. Amino acid sequence: CASSQTSWGAQSSYEQYF.

The chain joins TRBV7-2 to TRBJ2-3; D gene uncertain. Trimming cost V 5 bases and J 2 bases, with 14 bases left between them. CDR3 length: 15 amino acids. Germline CDR1 SGHTA, CDR2 FQGNSA. The chain's CDR3 is CASSALIFATDTQYF. The CDR3 DNA is TGTGCCAGCAGCGCACTAATTTTTGCCACAGATACGCAGTATTTT.

This clonotype has at least ten counts. The chain employs TRBV5-1 and TRBJ2-1; 9 bases match TRBD2. There are 14 residues in the CDR3. Trimming at V came to 5 bases and at J to 5 bases, leaving 5 bases not matched to a gene. Germline-derived CDR1 and CDR2 are SGHRS and YFSETQ. The CDR3 DNA is TGCGCCAGCAGGGCGAGACTAGCGGACAATGAGCAGTTCTTC. Translating it yields CASRARLADNEQFF.

The chain joins TRBV4-2 to TRBJ2-5; D possibly corresponds to TRBD1 (6 bases). This CDR3 comprises 15 residues. Germline V gene data show CDR1 as LGHNA and CDR2 as YNFKEQ. Trimming took off 0 bases at V and 1 base at J, with 9 bases between the two ends. The CDR3 DNA sequence: TGTGCCAGCAGCCAAGAAAGGGGGACCCAAGAGACCCAGTACTTC. It is translated as CASSQERGTQETQYF.

V gene TRBV28 combines with J gene TRBJ1-1, with 8 positions matching TRBD1. The CDR3 runs to 12 residues. V lost 6 bases and J lost 9; bases outside the gene matches: 6. Germline V gene sequence: CDR1 MDHEN, CDR2 SYDVKM. CDR3 residues: CASRKRTGKAFF. The CDR3, as DNA: TGTGCCAGCAGAAAAAGGACAGGGAAAGCTTTCTTT.

This clonotype was counted only a few times. J is TRBJ2-5 and V is TRBV12-3 or TRBV12-4; tentatively, D is TRBD1 (6 bases). Trimming pared 6 bases from V and 2 bases from J, leaving 13 bases between. This CDR3 contains 14 residues. DNA of the CDR3: TGTGCCAGCAGCTATACGGGACAACAAGAGACCCAGTACTTC. This gives the protein CASSYTGQQETQYF.

The table lists this clonotype with many counts. The chain joins TRBV20-1 to TRBJ1-6; perhaps TRBD1 as D (5 bases). CDR3 size: 15 residues. Germline loops: CDR1 DFQATT, CDR2 SNEGSKA (reference sequence). Trimming took 6 bases from V and 3 from J, leaving 15 bases between them. The CDR3 nucleotides read TGCAGTGCCCGGGGGGGACGTAGCTATAATTCACCCCTCCACTTT. As protein: CSARGGRSYNSPLHF.

The rearrangement uses TRBV6-1 and TRBJ1-5; D is unresolved. Looked up from germline, CDR1 is MNHNS and CDR2 is SASEGT. This CDR3 is built from 17 residues. The V and J ends lost 6 bases and 1 base respectively, with 19 bases between them. This CDR3 is CASSQTRGVSSNQPQHF. CDR3 nucleotides: TGTGCCAGCAGCCAAACGCGGGGTGTAAGCAGCAATCAGCCCCAGCATTTT.

This chain connects TRBV19 to TRBJ2-7; 9 nucleotides align to TRBD1. J gave up 0 bases and V 6 bases, and 6 bases lay outside the gene matches. CDR3 length equals 15 residues. The germline V gene has CDR1 LNHDA and CDR2 SQIVND (reference sequence). As DNA, the CDR3 is TGTGCCAGTAGCCCTCAGGACAGGGGCTCCTACGAGCAGTACTTC. Protein product: CASSPQDRGSYEQYF.

This clonotype occurred many times. The CDR3 region is CASSHSLRGGYNEQFF. The CDR3 DNA reads as TGTGCCAGCAGTCATAGTCTGCGGGGGGGGTACAATGAGCAGTTCTTC. The chain links TRBV12-3 or TRBV12-4 to TRBJ2-1; 9 nucleotides align to TRBD2. V dropped 5 bases and J dropped 4; count of bases not matched to a gene: 9. This CDR3 comprises 16 residues.

The chain couples TRBV2 to TRBJ2-7; no clear D. The CDR3 length is 12 residues. The V gene's germline CDR1 is SNHLY and CDR2 FYNNEI. V was trimmed by 6 bases and J by 1 base, leaving 7 bases between them. CDR3 region: CASRLVSYEQYF. The CDR3 nucleotides read TGTGCCAGCAGGCTGGTTTCCTACGAGCAGTACTTC. The whole variable domain, remainder taken from reference TRBV2 and TRBJ2-7, is EPEVTQTPSHQVTQMGQEVILRCVPISNHLYFYWYRQILGQKVEFLVSFYNNEISEKSEIFDDQFSVERPDGSNFTLKIRSTKLEDSAMYFCASRLVSYEQYFGPGTRLTVT.

The rearrangement uses TRBV9 and TRBJ2-1; no clear D gene. V was trimmed by 0 bases and J by 6 bases, leaving 7 bases between them. Germline loops: CDR1 SGDLS, CDR2 YYNGEE. CDR3 length: 13 amino acids. CDR3: CASSVGKSNEQFF. CDR3 DNA: TGTGCCAGCAGCGTAGGGAAGAGCAATGAGCAGTTCTTC.

The chain recombines TRBV3-1 with TRBJ2-3; D unclear. Germline CDR1 and CDR2: LGHDT and YNNKEL (reference sequence). CDR3 length equals 16 residues. The ends were cut back, 0 bases at V and 4 bases at J, with 14 bases in the middle. CDR3 amino acids: CASSQDKGPVADTQYF. The CDR3 DNA is TGTGCCAGCAGCCAAGATAAGGGCCCGGTTGCAGATACGCAGTATTTT.